Reported below is one TCR beta chain. The CDR3 extends over 15 amino acids. V dropped 6 bases and J dropped 8 bases, with 20 bases sitting between them. Germline CDR1 SGHTA, CDR2 FQGNSA. TCRdb keeps only in-frame clones here, not all; method: immunoSEQ multiplex PCR. The sample has approximately 230,000 clones; over 75% are singletons. The data derive from a study of control samples from healthy donors and cancer patients. J is TRBJ2-1 and V is TRBV7-2; tentative D call: TRBD2 (5 bases). The origin of this receptor is a woman aged 60-75 years with lung cancer. What was sequenced was PBMCs. Written as DNA, the CDR3 is TGTGCCAGCAGTCAAGGCTCGGGAAACCACTATGAGCAGTTCTTC. Amino acids: CASSQGSGNHYEQFF.